This T cell receptor beta chain emerged from a study of T cells in Graves' hyperthyroidism and ophthalmopathy. The investigators amplified TCR beta CDR3 regions from RNA transcripts. TCR CDR3 regions were first amplified by RT-PCR with HTBI primers. TCRdb reanalysed the multiplex PCR reads using MiXCR and keeps one entry per CDR3 protein. This table has a few hundred thousand distinct CDR3 sequences, around 15% appearing once. Germline CDR1 and CDR2: ENHRY and SYGVKD. The CDR3 runs to 13 residues. V dropped 4 bases and J dropped 2 bases, with 7 bases sitting between them. There are a few counts of this clonotype.

The chain combines TRBV10-3 with TRBJ2-3; no clear D gene. This TCR came from a woman aged 40 to 50 with Graves' ophthalmopathy. Sequences were obtained from blood. CDR3 DNA: TGTGCCATCAGTGGTTGGGCCACAGATACGCAGTATTTT. Its translation: CAISGWATDTQYF.